The 21 T cell receptor beta chains below come from one sample, sequenced in a study of blood T cells in healthy people across ages. The second PCR ran roughly 6 to 11 cycles with a sample-barcoded 5' primer and J-beta primers. TCRdb recomputed calls from the 5' RACE reads with MiXCR, one row per CDR3 protein. The sample records some 1.1 million distinct CDR3 sequences, roughly two fifths being singletons. The sample taken for sequencing was blood. The receptors originated from a young man in good health.

With respect to this clonotype: Sequence at one end of the junction differs from germline and may be a read error. The chain recombines TRBV7-7 with TRBJ1-1, with D unresolved. This CDR3 is built from 13 residues. Germline lookup yields CDR1 SSHAT and CDR2 FNYEAQ (reference sequence). Here the CDR3 reads CASSLAAGTEAFF. In DNA, the CDR3 is TGTGCTAGCAGCTTAGCGGCCGGCACTGAAGCTTTCTTT.

Regarding this clonotype: Just one base apart from a much larger clone, this may be a read error. This chain joins TRBV21-1 and TRBJ2-4. The J call is uncertain, as TRBJ2-5 better fits the DNA end. TRBV21-1 is reported as a pseudogene. The CDR3 totals 15 residues. The CDR3 sequence is CAGSKVKAVQETQYF. CDR3 DNA: TGTGCCGGCAGCAAAGTAAAGGCGGTTCAAGAGACCCAGTACTTC.

The rearrangement joins TRBV4-3 to TRBJ2-3; no firm D call. From germline, CDR1 is LGHNA and CDR2 YSLEER. This CDR3 is 14 amino acids long. The V gene lost 0 bases and the J gene lost 4 bases, with 8 bases spanning the gap. In nucleotides, the CDR3 is TGCGCCAGCAGCCAAGAGGGCAAGGCAGATACGCAGTATTTT. Its translation is CASSQEGKADTQYF.

The V gene is TRBV5-6, the J gene TRBJ1-1, with 8 bases identical to TRBD1. This CDR3 region has 16 residues. The V gene end was trimmed by 0 bases and the J gene end by 2 bases; junction bases not matched to a gene: 6. Germline CDR1 and CDR2: SGHDT and YYEEEE. The CDR3 nucleotides read TGTGCCAGCAGCTTGGAGCTGGACAGGGCTAACACTGAAGCTTTCTTT. Amino acid sequence: CASSLELDRANTEAFF.

This clonotype was counted ten times or more. The chain joins TRBV12-3 or TRBV12-4 to TRBJ2-5; unclear D gene. V lost 3 bases to trimming and J lost 4 bases, with 3 bases between them. The CDR3 spans 11 residues. This CDR3 is CASSFTETQYF. The CDR3 nucleotides read TGTGCCAGCAGTTTTACAGAGACCCAGTACTTC.

This clonotype appeared a few times. The chain has TRBV4-2 and TRBJ1-4; D perhaps matches TRBD1 (6 bases). CDR1 is LGHNA and CDR2 is YNFKEQ in the germline V gene. The CDR3 runs to 16 residues. The V gene lost 2 bases and the J gene lost 8 bases, with 18 bases spanning the gap. CDR3 loop: CASSQPLGGYKEKLFF. The CDR3 region has the DNA TGTGCCAGCAGCCAACCCTTAGGGGGGTATAAAGAAAAACTGTTTTTT.

The chain combines TRBV27 with TRBJ2-3, with 7 positions matching TRBD2. V shed 2 bases, J shed 2 bases, and the junction held 4 bases outside the gene matches. CDR1 and CDR2 (germline): MNHEY, SMNVEV (reference sequence). The CDR3 has 15 amino acids. The CDR3 DNA sequence: TGTGCCAGCAGTTTAACAGCGGGGCTCACAGATACGCAGTATTTT. As protein: CASSLTAGLTDTQYF.

V and J are TRBV6-2 or TRBV6-3 and TRBJ1-1; D unclear. CDR3 length equals 12 residues. From germline, CDR1 is MNHEY and CDR2 SVGEGT. V lost 6 bases and J lost 5, with 10 bases in between. CDR3 DNA sequence: TGTGCCAGCAGGTCAGGCGATACTGAAGCTTTCTTT. It encodes CASRSGDTEAFF.

This clonotype occurred many times. V and J are TRBV12-3 or TRBV12-4 and TRBJ2-3; possibly TRBD2 for D (5 bases). This CDR3 comprises 11 residues. V lost 6 bases and J lost 7, with 8 bases in between. Written as DNA, the CDR3 is TGTGCCAGCAGCCGGGGTAATACGCAGTATTTT. Protein sequence: CASSRGNTQYF.

The chain uses TRBV29-1 and TRBJ2-1, with 9 positions matching TRBD1. Germline-derived CDR1 and CDR2 are SQVTM and ANQGSEA. Germline trimming cut 8 bases from V and 7 bases from J; bases unmatched to any gene: 9. The CDR3 totals 13 residues. CDR3 nucleotide sequence: TGCAGCATTGCACAGGGGGCTACGAATGAGCAGTTCTTC. This translates into CSIAQGATNEQFF.

The CDR3 nucleotides are TGTGCCAGCAGGATGGCGACAGGGGCTTACAATGAGCAGTTCTTC. Its protein product is CASRMATGAYNEQFF. This chain uses TRBV6-2 or TRBV6-3 with TRBJ2-1, with TRBD1 matching 8 bases. J gave up 4 bases and V 6 bases, and 8 bases lay outside the gene matches. The CDR3 sequence is 15 residues long. Germline V gene lookup returns CDR1 MNHEY and CDR2 SVGEGT.

This clonotype has just a few counts. The V gene is TRBV12-3 or TRBV12-4, the J gene TRBJ2-1, with D possibly matching TRBD2 (7 bases). CDR3 length equals 15 residues. V lost 7 bases, J lost 3 bases, and 16 bases lay in between. The CDR3 DNA follows: TGTGCCAGCACCTTATGGGGGGGCGGCTACAATGAGCAGTTCTTC. This codes for CASTLWGGGYNEQFF.

This clonotype has a handful of counts. This sequence joins TRBV3-1 and TRBJ1-5; D unresolved. This CDR3 comprises 15 residues. Trimming took off 1 base at V and 5 bases at J, with 12 bases between the two ends. Germline V gene data show CDR1 as LGHDT and CDR2 as YNNKEL (reference sequence). CDR3: CASSQAGKTDQPQHF. CDR3 in DNA: TGTGCCAGCAGCCAAGCCGGGAAAACCGATCAGCCCCAGCATTTT.

In this sample, this clonotype turned up a few times. The chain has TRBV7-2 and TRBJ2-1; 11 bases line up with TRBD2. The germline V gene has CDR1 SGHTA and CDR2 FQGNSA. Trimming cost V 6 bases and J 2 bases; bases outside gene matches: 9. The CDR3 has 17 residues. In DNA form, the CDR3 reads TGTGCCAGCAGTATTAGCGGGGGGGCCTCCCCCTACAATGAGCAGTTCTTC. It is translated as CASSISGGASPYNEQFF.

On this clonotype: A read error may account for a junction end that differs from germline. This chain connects TRBV7-2 to TRBJ2-7; D may be TRBD1 (6 bases). The CDR3 spans 12 residues. Per germline, CDR1 SGHTA and CDR2 FQGNSA. The CDR3 coding sequence is TGTGCCAGCAGCTGGACAGCCTACGAGCAGTCCTTC. Amino acids: CASSWTAYEQSF.

V and J are TRBV7-9 and TRBJ2-4, with TRBD1 matching over 9 bases. Trimming took 5 bases from V and 1 from J; bases not matched to a gene: 6. Germline V gene sequence: CDR1 SEHNR, CDR2 FQNEAQ (reference sequence). The CDR3 is 16 residues long. This CDR3 reads CASSPTGGMAKNIQYF. The CDR3 DNA reads TGTGCCAGCAGCCCGACAGGGGGGATGGCCAAAAACATTCAGTACTTC.

The chain employs TRBV5-1 and TRBJ2-5, with a tentative D call TRBD2 (5 bases). V was shortened by 1 base and J by 3 bases, with 10 bases between the two germline ends. The germline gives CDR1 SGHRS, CDR2 YFSETQ. The CDR3 is 14 residues long. This CDR3 reads CASSLSTRKETQYF. CDR3 sequence (DNA): TGCGCCAGCAGCTTGTCTACTAGAAAAGAGACCCAGTACTTC.

This clonotype occurred a few times. The chain has TRBV13 and TRBJ1-2; D unresolved. V lost 1 base and J lost 8, with 11 bases in between. The germline V gene has CDR1 PRHDT and CDR2 FYEKMQ (reference sequence). This CDR3 is 13 amino acids long. CDR3 loop: CASSLVLVGGYTF. The CDR3, as DNA: TGTGCCAGCAGCTTAGTTCTGGTGGGGGGCTACACCTTC. The complete variable domain, with remaining parts taken from reference TRBV13 and TRBJ1-2, reads AAGVIQSPRHLIKEKRETATLKCYPIPRHDTVYWYQQGPGQDPQFLISFYEKMQSDKGSIPDRFSAQQFSDYHSELNMSSLELGDSALYFCASSLVLVGGYTFGSGTRLTVV.

This clonotype was recorded a few times. The chain is built from TRBV9 and TRBJ1-1; TRBD1 matches 7 bases. Germline CDR1 is SGDLS and CDR2 is YYNGEE. With V trimmed by 4 bases and J by 0 bases, 6 bases remained unmatched. The CDR3 totals 15 residues. The CDR3 region has the DNA TGTGCCAGCAGCACACGGGACAGTATGAACACTGAAGCTTTCTTT. Translated, it gives CASSTRDSMNTEAFF. The full variable domain, in which reference TRBV9 and TRBJ1-1 provide the parts outside the CDR3, is DSGVTQTPKHLITATGQRVTLRCSPRSGDLSVYWYQQSLDQGLQFLIQYYNGEERAKGNILERFSAQQFPDLHSELNLSSLELGDSALYFCASSTRDSMNTEAFFGQGTRLTVV.

This rearrangement joins TRBV3-1 to TRBJ1-1; maybe TRBD1 (5 bases). This CDR3 region has 15 residues. Germline CDR1 reads LGHDT; CDR2 reads YNNKEL (reference sequence). V was trimmed by 0 bases and J by 7 bases, leaving 15 bases between them. The CDR3, as DNA: TGTGCCAGCAGCCAAGAACGCTATGGGCAGGGTGAAGCTTTCTTT. The encoded protein is CASSQERYGQGEAFF.

There are a few counts of this clonotype. J is TRBJ1-5 and V is TRBV20-1, with D possibly matching TRBD1 (5 bases). Per the germline V gene, CDR1 is DFQATT and CDR2 is SNEGSKA (reference sequence). The CDR3 runs 15 residues. V dropped 1 base and J dropped 3 bases, with 13 bases sitting between them. DNA for the CDR3: TGCAGTGCTAGAGGAGGTGGGGGTTACAATCAGCCCCAGCATTTT. Its translation is CSARGGGGYNQPQHF.